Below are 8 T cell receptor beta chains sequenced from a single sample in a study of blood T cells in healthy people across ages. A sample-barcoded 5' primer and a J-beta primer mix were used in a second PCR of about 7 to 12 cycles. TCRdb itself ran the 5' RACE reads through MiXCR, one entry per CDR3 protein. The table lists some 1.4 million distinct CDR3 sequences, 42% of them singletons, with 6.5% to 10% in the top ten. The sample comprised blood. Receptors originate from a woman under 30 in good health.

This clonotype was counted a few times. In DNA form, the CDR3 reads TGCGCCAGCATCCCGAGGACTAGCGGGGGTTATAACAATGAGCAGTTCTTC. Translation gives CASIPRTSGGYNNEQFF. This rearrangement joins TRBV5-1 to TRBJ2-1; 13 bases match TRBD2. The CDR3 has 17 residues. V shed 6 bases and J 5 bases; nucleotides not matched to a gene: 11. Germline V lookup: CDR1 SGHRS, CDR2 YFSETQ.

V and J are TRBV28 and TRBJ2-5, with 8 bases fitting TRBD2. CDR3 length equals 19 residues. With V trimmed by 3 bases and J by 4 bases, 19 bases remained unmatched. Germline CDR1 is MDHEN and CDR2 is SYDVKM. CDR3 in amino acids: CASSFPLLAGTALRETQYF. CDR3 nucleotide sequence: TGTGCCAGCAGTTTTCCTCTGTTAGCGGGGACCGCCCTGAGAGAGACCCAGTACTTC.

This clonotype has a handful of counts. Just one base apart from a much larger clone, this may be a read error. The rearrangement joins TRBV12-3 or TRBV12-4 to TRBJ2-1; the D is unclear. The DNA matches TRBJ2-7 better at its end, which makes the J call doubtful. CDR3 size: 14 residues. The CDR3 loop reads CASSLGSFYNEQYF. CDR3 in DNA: TGTGCCAGCAGTCTTGGCAGTTTCTACAATGAGCAGTACTTC.

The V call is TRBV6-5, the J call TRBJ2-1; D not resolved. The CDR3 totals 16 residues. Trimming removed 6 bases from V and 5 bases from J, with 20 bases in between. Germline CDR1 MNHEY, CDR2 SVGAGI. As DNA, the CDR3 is TGTGCCAGCAGAACGGCAAAGGGTTTGTTTAACAATGAGCAGTTCTTC. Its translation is CASRTAKGLFNNEQFF.

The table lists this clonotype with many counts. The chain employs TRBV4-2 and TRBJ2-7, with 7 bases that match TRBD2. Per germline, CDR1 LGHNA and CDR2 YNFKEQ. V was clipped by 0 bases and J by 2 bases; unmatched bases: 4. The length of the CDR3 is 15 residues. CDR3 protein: CASSQEGTNTYEQYF. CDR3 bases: TGTGCCAGCAGCCAAGAGGGGACTAACACCTACGAGCAGTACTTC.

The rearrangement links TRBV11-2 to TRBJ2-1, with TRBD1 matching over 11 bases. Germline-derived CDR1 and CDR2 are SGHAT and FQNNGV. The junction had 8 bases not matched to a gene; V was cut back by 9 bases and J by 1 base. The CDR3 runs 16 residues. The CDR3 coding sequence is TGTGCCAGTAGGCCGGGACAGGGGGTGTCCTACAATGAGCAGTTCTTC. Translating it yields CASRPGQGVSYNEQFF.

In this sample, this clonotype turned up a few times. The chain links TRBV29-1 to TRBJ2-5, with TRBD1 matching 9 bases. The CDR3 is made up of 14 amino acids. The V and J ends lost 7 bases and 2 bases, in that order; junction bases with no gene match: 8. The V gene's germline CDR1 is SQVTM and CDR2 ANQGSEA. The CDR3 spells CSAGATGGQETQYF. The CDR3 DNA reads TGCAGCGCCGGCGCGACAGGGGGACAAGAGACCCAGTACTTC.

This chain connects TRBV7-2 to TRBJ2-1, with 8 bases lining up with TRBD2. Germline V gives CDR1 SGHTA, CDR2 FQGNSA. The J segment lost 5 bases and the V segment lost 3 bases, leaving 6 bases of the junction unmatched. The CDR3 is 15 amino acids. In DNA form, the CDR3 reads TGTGCCAGCAGCTTGCAAACTAGCGGAAACAATGAGCAGTTCTTC. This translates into CASSLQTSGNNEQFF.